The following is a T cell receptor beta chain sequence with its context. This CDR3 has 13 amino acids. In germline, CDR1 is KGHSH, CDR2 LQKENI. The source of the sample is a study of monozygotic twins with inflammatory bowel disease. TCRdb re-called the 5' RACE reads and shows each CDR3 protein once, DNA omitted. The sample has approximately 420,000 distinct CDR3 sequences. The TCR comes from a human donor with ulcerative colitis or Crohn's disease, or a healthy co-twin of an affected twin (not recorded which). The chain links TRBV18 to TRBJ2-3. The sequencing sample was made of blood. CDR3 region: CASSPPGTDTQYF.